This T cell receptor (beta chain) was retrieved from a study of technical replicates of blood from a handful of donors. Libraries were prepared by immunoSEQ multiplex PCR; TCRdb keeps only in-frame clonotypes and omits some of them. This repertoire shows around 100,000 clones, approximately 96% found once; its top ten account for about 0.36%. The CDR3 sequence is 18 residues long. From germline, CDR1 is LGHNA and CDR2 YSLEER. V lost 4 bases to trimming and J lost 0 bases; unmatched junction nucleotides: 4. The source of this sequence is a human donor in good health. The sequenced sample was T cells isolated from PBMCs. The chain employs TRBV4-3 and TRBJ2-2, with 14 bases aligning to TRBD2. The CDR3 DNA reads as TGCGCCAGCAGCCTCGGGACTAGCGGGAGCCCGAACACCGGGGAGCTGTTTTTT. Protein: CASSLGTSGSPNTGELFF.